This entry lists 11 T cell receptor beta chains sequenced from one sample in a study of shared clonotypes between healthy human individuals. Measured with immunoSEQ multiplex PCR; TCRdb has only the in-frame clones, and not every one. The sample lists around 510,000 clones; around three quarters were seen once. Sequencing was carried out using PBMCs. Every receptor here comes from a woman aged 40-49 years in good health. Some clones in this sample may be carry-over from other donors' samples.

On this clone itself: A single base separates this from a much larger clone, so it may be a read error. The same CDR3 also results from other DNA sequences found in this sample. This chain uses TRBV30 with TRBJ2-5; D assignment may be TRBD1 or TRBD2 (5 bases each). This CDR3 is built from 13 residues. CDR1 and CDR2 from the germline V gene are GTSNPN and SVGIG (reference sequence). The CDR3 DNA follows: TGCGCCTGGAGACAGCGGATCCAAGAGACCCAGTACTTC. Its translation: CAWRQRIQETQYF.

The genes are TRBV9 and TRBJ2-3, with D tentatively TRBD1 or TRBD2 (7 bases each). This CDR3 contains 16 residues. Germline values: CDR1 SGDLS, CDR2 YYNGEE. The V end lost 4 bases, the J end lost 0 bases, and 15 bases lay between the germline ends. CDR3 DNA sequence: TGTGCCAGCAGCTCAGGGGGGGGACCTAGCACAGATACGCAGTATTTT. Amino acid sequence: CASSSGGGPSTDTQYF. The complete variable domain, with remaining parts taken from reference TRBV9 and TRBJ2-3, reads DSGVTQTPKHLITATGQRVTLRCSPRSGDLSVYWYQQSLDQGLQFLIQYYNGEERAKGNILERFSAQQFPDLHSELNLSSLELGDSALYFCASSSGGGPSTDTQYFGPGTRLTVL.

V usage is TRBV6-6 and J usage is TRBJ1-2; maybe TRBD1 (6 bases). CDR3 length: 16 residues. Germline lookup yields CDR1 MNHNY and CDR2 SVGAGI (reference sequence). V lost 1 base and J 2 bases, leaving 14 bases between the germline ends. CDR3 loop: CASSYLAAGQNYGYTF. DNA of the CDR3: TGTGCCAGCAGTTACTTAGCAGCTGGACAGAACTATGGCTACACCTTC.

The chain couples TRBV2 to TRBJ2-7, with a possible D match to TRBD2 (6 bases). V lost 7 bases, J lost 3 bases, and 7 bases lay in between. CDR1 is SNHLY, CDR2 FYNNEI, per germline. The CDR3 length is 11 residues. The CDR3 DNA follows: TGTGCCAGCACTAGCGTCTACGAGCAGTACTTC. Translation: CASTSVYEQYF.

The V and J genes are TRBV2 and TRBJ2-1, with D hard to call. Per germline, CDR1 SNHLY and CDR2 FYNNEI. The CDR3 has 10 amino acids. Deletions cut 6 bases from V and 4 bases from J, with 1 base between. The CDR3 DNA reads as TGTGCCAGCAGGTACAATGAGCAGTTCTTC. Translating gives CASRYNEQFF.

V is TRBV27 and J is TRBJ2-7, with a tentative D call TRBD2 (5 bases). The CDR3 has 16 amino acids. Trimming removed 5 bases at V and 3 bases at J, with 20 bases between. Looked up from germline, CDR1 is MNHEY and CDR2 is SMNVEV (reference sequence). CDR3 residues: CASSPPVLVWVYEQYF. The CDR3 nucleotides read TGTGCCAGCAGTCCTCCGGTACTAGTGTGGGTCTACGAGCAGTACTTC.

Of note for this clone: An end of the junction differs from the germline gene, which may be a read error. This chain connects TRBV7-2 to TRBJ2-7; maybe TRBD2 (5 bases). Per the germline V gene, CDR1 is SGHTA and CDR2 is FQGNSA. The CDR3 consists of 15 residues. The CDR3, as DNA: TGTGCCAGCAGCCTAGCCAACCTAGGCTCCTACGAGCAGTACTTC. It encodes CASSLANLGSYEQYF.

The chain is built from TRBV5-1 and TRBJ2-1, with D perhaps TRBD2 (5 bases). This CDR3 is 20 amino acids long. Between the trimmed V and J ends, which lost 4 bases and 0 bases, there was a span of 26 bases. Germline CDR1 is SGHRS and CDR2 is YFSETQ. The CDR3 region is CASSPTGLARRSDSYNEQFF. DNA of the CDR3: TGCGCCAGCAGCCCCACCGGGCTAGCTCGACGCTCTGACTCCTACAATGAGCAGTTCTTC.

The CDR3 sequence: CASSARGGAANEKLFF. In DNA form, the CDR3 reads TGTGCCAGCAGCGCCAGGGGAGGGGCAGCTAATGAAAAACTGTTTTTT. The chain carries TRBV9 and TRBJ1-4; the D gene is possibly TRBD1 (6 bases). This CDR3 is built from 16 residues. Trimming took off 3 bases at V and 3 bases at J, with 15 bases between the two ends. From germline, CDR1 is SGDLS and CDR2 YYNGEE.

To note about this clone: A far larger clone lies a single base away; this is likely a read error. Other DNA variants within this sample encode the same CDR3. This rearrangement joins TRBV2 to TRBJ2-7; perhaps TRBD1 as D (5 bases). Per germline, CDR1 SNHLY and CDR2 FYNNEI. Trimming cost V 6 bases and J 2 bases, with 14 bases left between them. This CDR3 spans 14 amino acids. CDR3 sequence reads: CASSAQGPPYEQYF. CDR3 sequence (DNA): TGTGCCAGCAGCGCCCAGGGCCCCCCCTACGAGCAGTACTTC.

CDR3 amino acids: CASSQGAQETQYF. The CDR3 DNA follows: TGCGCCAGCAGCCAGGGGGCGCAGGAGACCCAGTACTTC. This sequence joins TRBV5-1 and TRBJ2-5; the match to TRBD1 covers 8 bases. CDR3 length equals 13 residues. Germline V gene sequence: CDR1 SGHRS, CDR2 YFSETQ. With 4 bases clipped from V and 5 bases from J, the junction kept 4 bases outside the gene matches.